This T cell receptor beta chain originates from a study of shared clonotypes between healthy human individuals. General study points: In a handful of donors, roughly 5.2% of naive CD4 clonotypes appeared in common. Compared with memory subsets, naive subsets generally had larger estimated richness.

V was clipped by 7 bases and J by 10 bases; unmatched bases: 12. CDR1 MNHNY and CDR2 SVGAGI come from the germline V gene (reference sequence). This CDR3 contains 14 residues. Authors' analysis steps: Junction-only sequences without quality scores were provided by ImmunoSEQ, so filtering was different. TCRdb's copy holds only in-frame clones and misses some; the assay was immunoSEQ multiplex PCR. V and J calls plus clone size are reproduced from that table; the DNA served to infer D and trimming. Of 2 million to 3 million clones listed, around 90% are singletons. Worth noting for this clone: What it recognizes is unknown.

The J gene is TRBJ1-4, the V gene TRBV6-6; 7 bases agree with TRBD1. Input material: naive CD4+ T cells sorted from blood. Subset noted: CD45RA+ positively selected. This receptor was obtained from a man aged 18 to 30 in good health. DNA for the CDR3: TGTGCCAGCATCCTCCCAGGGGGGGATGGAAAACTGTTTTTT. Protein product: CASILPGGDGKLFF.